This T cell receptor (beta chain) stems from a study of OX40 agonist ivuxolimab in advanced cancers. Study at large: Anti-PD-1, anti-PD-L1 or anti-CTLA-4 therapy given earlier was allowed, and around 40% had some. Overall study results and limits: At 0.1-3.0 mg/kg, partial responders had clonal expansion among the lowest observed.

This CDR3 contains 12 residues. Germline assignment: CDR1 SGHDN and CDR2 FVKESK. V gave up 0 bases and J gave up 13 bases, with 12 bases separating them. As for this clone: The target antigen is unknown.

Clones were read by immunoSEQ multiplex PCR, and TCRdb kept only the in-frame ones, dropping some. There are some 70,000 clones in the sample; 86% occur only once, and roughly 2% lies in the top ten. The receptor's source is an adult with an advanced solid tumor such as melanoma, head and neck, liver or kidney cancer. Sample: CD4+ or CD8+ T cells sorted from blood, taken in a trial of the OX40 agonist ivuxolimab. The gene calls are TRBV14 and TRBJ1-2; unclear D gene. The CDR3 reads CASSQDRRKGTF. In DNA form, the CDR3 reads TGTGCCAGCAGCCAAGATCGGAGGAAGGGCACCTTC.